Each of the 2 T cell receptor beta chains below was sequenced from the same sample in a study of human T cells and chemical hapten exposure. This sample's time point: patch test 3, about 24 weeks after DPC sensitization. Treatment denoted: therapeutic diphenylcyclopropenone sensitization with weekly scalp DPC. TCRdb redid the calling of the RACE reads with MiXCR, one entry per CDR3 protein. Of 85,000 to 100,000 distinct CDR3 sequences listed, 25% to 35% are singletons. The source material was whole blood, sampled in connection with sensitization to the hapten diphenylcyclopropenone (DPC). These receptor sequences come from a man aged 40-55 years with alopecia areata. Some clones in this sample may be carry-over from other donors' samples.

This clonotype came up many times. The chain has TRBV5-1 and TRBJ1-6; possible D gene TRBD1, 5 bases. This CDR3 contains 14 residues. V gave up 4 bases and J gave up 7 bases, with 12 bases separating them. Germline CDR1 SGHRS, CDR2 YFSETQ. The CDR3 loop is CASSAGTVNSPLHF. The CDR3 region has the DNA TGCGCCAGCAGCGCGGGGACTGTGAATTCACCCCTCCACTTT.

In its sample, this clonotype was seen a few times. The J gene is TRBJ2-2, the V gene TRBV7-9; the D is unclear. The CDR3 loop spans 13 amino acids. The germline CDR1 and CDR2 sequences are SEHNR and FQNEAQ (reference sequence). V lost 0 bases to trimming and J lost 6 bases, with 5 bases between them. CDR3 sequence: CASSLAPSGELFF. The CDR3 nucleotides read TGTGCCAGCAGCTTAGCTCCCTCCGGGGAGCTGTTTTTT. The full variable domain, rest sourced from reference TRBV7-9 and TRBJ2-2, is DTGVSQNPRHKITKRGQNVTFRCDPISEHNRLYWYRQTLGQGPEFLTYFQNEAQLEKSRLLSDRFSAERPKGSFSTLEIQRTEQGDSAMYLCASSLAPSGELFFGEGSRLTVL.